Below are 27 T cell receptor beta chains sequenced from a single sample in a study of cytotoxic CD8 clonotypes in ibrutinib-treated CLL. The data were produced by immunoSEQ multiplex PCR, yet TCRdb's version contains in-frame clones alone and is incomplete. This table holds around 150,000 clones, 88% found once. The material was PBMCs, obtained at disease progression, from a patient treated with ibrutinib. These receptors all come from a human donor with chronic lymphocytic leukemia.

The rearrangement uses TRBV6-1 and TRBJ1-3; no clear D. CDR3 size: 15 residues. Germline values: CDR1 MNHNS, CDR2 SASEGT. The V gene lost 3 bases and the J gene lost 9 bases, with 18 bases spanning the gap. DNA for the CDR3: TGTGCCAGCAGTGACCTCTTTTCCAGCAGTGGCACCATATATTTT. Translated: CASSDLFSSSGTIYF.

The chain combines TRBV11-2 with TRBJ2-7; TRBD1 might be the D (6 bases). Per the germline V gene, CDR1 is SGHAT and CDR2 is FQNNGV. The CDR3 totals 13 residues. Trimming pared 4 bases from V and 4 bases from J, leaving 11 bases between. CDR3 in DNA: TGTGCCAGCAGCTCCGGACAGCTGTACGAGCAGTACTTC. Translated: CASSSGQLYEQYF.

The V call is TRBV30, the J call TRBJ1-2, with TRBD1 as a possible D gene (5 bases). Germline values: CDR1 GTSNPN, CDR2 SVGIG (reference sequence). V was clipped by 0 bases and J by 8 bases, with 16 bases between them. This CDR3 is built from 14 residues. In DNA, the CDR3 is TGTGCCTGGAGTGTACTCAGGACATCTGGCGGCTACACCTTC. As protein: CAWSVLRTSGGYTF.

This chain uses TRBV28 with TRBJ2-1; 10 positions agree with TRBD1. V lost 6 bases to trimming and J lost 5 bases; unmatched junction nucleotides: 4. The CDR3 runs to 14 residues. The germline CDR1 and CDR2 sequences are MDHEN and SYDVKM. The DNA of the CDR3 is TGTGCCAGCAGCTGGACAGGGGGTAACAATGAGCAGTTCTTC. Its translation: CASSWTGGNNEQFF.

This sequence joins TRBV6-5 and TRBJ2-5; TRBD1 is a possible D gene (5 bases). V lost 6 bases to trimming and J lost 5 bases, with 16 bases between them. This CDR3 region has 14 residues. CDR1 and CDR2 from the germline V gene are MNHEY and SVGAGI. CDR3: CASSQGRKYETQYF. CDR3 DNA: TGTGCCAGCAGCCAGGGAAGAAAGTACGAGACCCAGTACTTC.

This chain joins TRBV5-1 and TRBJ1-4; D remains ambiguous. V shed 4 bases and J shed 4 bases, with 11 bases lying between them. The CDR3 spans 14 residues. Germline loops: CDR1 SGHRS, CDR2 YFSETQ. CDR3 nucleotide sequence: TGCGCCAGCAGCCTCGGAGGGATTAATGAAAAACTGTTTTTT. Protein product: CASSLGGINEKLFF.

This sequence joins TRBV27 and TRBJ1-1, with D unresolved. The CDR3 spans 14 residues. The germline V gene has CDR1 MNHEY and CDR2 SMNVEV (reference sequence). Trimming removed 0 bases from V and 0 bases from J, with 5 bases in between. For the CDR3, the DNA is TGTGCCAGCAGTTTATCGGCACTGAACACTGAAGCTTTCTTT. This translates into CASSLSALNTEAFF.

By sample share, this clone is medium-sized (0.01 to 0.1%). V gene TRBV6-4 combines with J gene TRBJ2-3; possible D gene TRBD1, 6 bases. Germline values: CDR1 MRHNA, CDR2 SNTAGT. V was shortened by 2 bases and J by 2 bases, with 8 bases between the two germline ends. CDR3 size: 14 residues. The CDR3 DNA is TGTGCCAGCAGTGACGGACAGACCACAGATACGCAGTATTTT. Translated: CASSDGQTTDTQYF.

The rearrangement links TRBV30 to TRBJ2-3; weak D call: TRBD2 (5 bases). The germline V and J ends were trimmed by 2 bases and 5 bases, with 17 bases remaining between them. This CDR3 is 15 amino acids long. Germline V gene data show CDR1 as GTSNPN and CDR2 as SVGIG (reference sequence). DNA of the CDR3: TGTGCCTGGAGTTTAAACAGCGGTATGGTAGATACGCAGTATTTT. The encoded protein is CAWSLNSGMVDTQYF. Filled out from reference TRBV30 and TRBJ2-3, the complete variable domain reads SQTIHQWPATLVQPVGSPLSLECTVEGTSNPNLYWYRQAAGRGLQLLFYSVGIGQISSEVPQNLSASRPQDRQFILSSKKLLLSDSGFYLCAWSLNSGMVDTQYFGPGTRLTVL.

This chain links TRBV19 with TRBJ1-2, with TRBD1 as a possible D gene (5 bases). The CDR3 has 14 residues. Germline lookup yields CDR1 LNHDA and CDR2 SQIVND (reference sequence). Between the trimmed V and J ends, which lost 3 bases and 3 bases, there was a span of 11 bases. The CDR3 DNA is TGTGCCAGTAGTATTTCTAGGGGTTACTATGGCTACACCTTC. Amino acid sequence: CASSISRGYYGYTF.

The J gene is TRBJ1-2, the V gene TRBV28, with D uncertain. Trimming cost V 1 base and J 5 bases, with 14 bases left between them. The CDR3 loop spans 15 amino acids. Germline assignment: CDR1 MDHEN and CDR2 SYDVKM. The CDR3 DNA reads TGTGCCAGCAGTTTATCAGGCTTCCCAGAGTATGGCTACACCTTC. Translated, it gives CASSLSGFPEYGYTF.

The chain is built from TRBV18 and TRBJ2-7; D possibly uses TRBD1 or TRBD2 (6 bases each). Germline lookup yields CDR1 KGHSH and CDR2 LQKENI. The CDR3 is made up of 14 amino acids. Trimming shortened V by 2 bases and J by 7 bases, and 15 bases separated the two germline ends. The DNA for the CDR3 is TGTGCCAGCTCACCAGGGCAGGGAGGACAGGAGCAGTACTTC. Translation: CASSPGQGGQEQYF.

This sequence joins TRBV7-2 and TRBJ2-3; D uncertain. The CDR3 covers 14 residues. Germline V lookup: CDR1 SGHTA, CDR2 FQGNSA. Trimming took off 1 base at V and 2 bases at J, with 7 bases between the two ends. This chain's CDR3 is CASSLDVSTDTQYF. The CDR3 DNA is TGTGCCAGCAGCTTAGATGTATCCACAGATACGCAGTATTTT.

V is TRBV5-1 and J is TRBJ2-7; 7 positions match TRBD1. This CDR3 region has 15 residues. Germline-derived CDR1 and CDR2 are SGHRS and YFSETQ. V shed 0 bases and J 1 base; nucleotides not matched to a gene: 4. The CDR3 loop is CASSLGDSRSYEQYF. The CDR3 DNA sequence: TGCGCCAGCAGCTTGGGGGACAGCCGGTCCTACGAGCAGTACTTC.

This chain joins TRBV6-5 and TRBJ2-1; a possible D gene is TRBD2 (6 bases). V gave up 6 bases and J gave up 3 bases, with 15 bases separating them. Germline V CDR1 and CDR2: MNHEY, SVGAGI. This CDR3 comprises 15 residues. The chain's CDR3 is CASSKRTGVYNEQFF. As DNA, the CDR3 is TGTGCCAGCAGCAAGAGGACGGGGGTCTACAATGAGCAGTTCTTC.

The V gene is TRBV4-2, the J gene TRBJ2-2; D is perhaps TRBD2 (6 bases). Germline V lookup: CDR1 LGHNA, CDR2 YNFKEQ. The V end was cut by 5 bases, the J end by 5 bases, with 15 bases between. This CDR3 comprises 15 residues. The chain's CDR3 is CASSRPGEGTGELFF. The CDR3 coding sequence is TGTGCCAGCAGCAGACCGGGAGAGGGGACCGGGGAGCTGTTTTTT.

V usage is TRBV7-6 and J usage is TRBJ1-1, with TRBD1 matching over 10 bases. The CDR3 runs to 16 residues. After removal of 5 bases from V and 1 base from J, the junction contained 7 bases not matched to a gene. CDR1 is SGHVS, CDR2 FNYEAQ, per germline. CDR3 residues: CASSSRQGATNTEAFF. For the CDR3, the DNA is TGTGCCAGCAGCAGTCGACAGGGGGCAACGAACACTGAAGCTTTCTTT.

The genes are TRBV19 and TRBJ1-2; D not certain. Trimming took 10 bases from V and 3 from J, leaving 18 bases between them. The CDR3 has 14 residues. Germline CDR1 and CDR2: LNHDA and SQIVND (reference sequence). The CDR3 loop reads CAINRGPRDYGYTF. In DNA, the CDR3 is TGTGCCATCAACCGGGGTCCTAGGGACTATGGCTACACCTTC.

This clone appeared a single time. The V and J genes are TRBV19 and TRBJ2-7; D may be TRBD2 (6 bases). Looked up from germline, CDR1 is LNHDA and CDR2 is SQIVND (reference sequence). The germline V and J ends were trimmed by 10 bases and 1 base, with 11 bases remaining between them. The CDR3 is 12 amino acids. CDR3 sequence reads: CATRDLSYEQYF. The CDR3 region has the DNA TGTGCCACCCGGGACTTATCCTACGAGCAGTACTTC.

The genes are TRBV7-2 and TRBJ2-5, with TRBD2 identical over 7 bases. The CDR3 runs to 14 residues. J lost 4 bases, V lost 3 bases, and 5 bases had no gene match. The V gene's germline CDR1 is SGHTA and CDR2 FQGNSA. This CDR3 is CASSFYGRGETQYF. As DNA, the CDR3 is TGTGCCAGCAGCTTCTATGGGAGGGGAGAGACCCAGTACTTC.

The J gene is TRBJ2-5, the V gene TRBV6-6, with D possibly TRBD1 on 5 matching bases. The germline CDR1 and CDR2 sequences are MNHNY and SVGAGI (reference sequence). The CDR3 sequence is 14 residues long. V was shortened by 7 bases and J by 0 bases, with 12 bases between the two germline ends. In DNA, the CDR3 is TGTGCCAGCAACAAACGACAGCACCAAGAGACCCAGTACTTC. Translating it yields CASNKRQHQETQYF.

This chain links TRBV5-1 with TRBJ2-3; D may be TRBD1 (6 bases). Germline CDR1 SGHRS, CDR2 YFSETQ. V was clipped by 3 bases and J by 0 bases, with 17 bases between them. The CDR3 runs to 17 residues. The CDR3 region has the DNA TGCGCCAGCAGCTCCGGGACAATCAAATCTAGCACAGATACGCAGTATTTT. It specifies CASSSGTIKSSTDTQYF.

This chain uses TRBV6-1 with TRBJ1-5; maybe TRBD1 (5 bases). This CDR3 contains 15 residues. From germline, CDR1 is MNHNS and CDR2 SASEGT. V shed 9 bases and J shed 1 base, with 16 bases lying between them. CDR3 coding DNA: TGTGCCAGTTTATTGGGGCAGATCAGCAATCAGCCCCAGCATTTT. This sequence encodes CASLLGQISNQPQHF.

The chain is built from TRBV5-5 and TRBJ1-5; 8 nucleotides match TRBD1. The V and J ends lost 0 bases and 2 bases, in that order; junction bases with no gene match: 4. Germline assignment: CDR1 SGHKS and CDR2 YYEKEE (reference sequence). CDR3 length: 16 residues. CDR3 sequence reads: CASSLDDRGGNQPQHF. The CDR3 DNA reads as TGTGCCAGCAGCTTGGATGACAGGGGTGGCAATCAGCCCCAGCATTTT.

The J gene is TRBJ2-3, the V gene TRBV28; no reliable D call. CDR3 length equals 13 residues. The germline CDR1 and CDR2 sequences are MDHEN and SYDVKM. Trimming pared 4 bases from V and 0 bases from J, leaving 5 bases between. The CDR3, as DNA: TGTGCCAGCAGTTATATTAGCACAGATACGCAGTATTTT. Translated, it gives CASSYISTDTQYF.

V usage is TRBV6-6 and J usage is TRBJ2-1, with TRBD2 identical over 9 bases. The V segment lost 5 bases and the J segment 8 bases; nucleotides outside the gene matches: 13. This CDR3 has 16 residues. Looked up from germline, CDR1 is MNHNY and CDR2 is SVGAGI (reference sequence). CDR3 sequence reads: CASSQLGTSFTHEQFF. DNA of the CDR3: TGTGCCAGCAGTCAACTCGGGACTAGCTTCACCCATGAGCAGTTCTTC.

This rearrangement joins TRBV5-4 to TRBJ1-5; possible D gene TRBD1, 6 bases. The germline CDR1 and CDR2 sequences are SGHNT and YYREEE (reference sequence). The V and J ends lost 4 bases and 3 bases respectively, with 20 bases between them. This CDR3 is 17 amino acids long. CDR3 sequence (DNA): TGTGCCAGCAGCCGAAGACTTCGGGCAGGGGACAATCAGCCCCAGCATTTT. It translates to CASSRRLRAGDNQPQHF.